Each of the 19 T cell receptor beta chains below was sequenced from the same sample in a study of OX40 agonist ivuxolimab in advanced cancers. Profiling relied on immunoSEQ multiplex PCR, and the TCRdb table lists in-frame clones only, not all of them. The sample lists some 70,000 clones, 82% occurring once. Material: CD4+ or CD8+ T cells sorted from blood, obtained in a trial of the OX40 agonist ivuxolimab. The receptors stem from an adult with an advanced solid tumor such as melanoma, head and neck, liver or kidney cancer.

The chain carries TRBV18 and TRBJ2-1, with TRBD1 identical over 7 bases. Germline values: CDR1 KGHSH, CDR2 LQKENI. V lost 5 bases and J lost 8; bases outside the gene matches: 12. This CDR3 is 15 amino acids long. The DNA of the CDR3 is TGTGCCAGCTCATCCCTGGCAGGGGGAATAGATGAGCAGTTCTTC. Protein sequence: CASSSLAGGIDEQFF.

The rearrangement joins TRBV9 to TRBJ2-7; a weak D match, TRBD2 (6 bases). The CDR3 is 15 amino acids. Germline-derived CDR1 and CDR2 are SGDLS and YYNGEE. Deletions cut 1 base from V and 1 base from J, with 12 bases between. In nucleotides, the CDR3 is TGTGCCAGCAGCGTATCCAGCGGGCCTTCCTACGAGCAGTACTTC. Translation: CASSVSSGPSYEQYF.

The gene calls are TRBV7-2 and TRBJ2-3, with TRBD2 matching 11 bases. The CDR3 totals 16 residues. Germline V lookup: CDR1 SGHTA, CDR2 FQGNSA. Unmatched junction bases numbered 5, after V lost 1 base and J lost 5 bases. CDR3 sequence: CASSLGLAGGLDTQYF. In DNA form, the CDR3 reads TGTGCCAGCAGCTTAGGTCTAGCGGGGGGATTAGATACGCAGTATTTT.

The gene calls are TRBV5-4 and TRBJ1-5; D remains ambiguous. The CDR3 consists of 15 residues. The germline V gene has CDR1 SGHNT and CDR2 YYREEE (reference sequence). Trimming shortened V by 0 bases and J by 6 bases, and 13 bases separated the two germline ends. The CDR3 nucleotides are TGTGCCAGCAGCTTGGAACCGGGTACAACTCAGCCCCAGCATTTT. As protein: CASSLEPGTTQPQHF.

The chain is built from TRBV28 and TRBJ2-2, with a weak D call TRBD2 (5 bases). This CDR3 comprises 15 residues. Deletions cut 6 bases from V and 6 bases from J, with 17 bases between. Per the germline V gene, CDR1 is MDHEN and CDR2 is SYDVKM. This chain's CDR3 is CASRINRRVAGELFF. For the CDR3, the DNA is TGTGCCAGCAGAATAAACCGGCGGGTTGCCGGGGAGCTGTTTTTT.

For the CDR3, the DNA is TGCGCCAGCAGTCCAAGGACAGGGGACCACGAGCAGTACTTC. Translation: CASSPRTGDHEQYF. The chain is built from TRBV23-1 and TRBJ2-7; TRBD1 matches 9 bases. TRBV23-1 is an ORF; its function is uncertain. The V segment lost 4 bases and the J segment 5 bases; nucleotides outside the gene matches: 6. The CDR3 loop spans 14 amino acids.

V gene TRBV29-1 combines with J gene TRBJ1-3; D is unclear. Germline values: CDR1 SQVTM, CDR2 ANQGSEA. The ends were cut back, 4 bases at V and 0 bases at J, with 10 bases in the middle. This CDR3 is 14 amino acids long. CDR3 residues: CSVGGVNSGNTIYF. The CDR3, as DNA: TGCAGCGTTGGTGGGGTAAACTCTGGAAACACCATATATTTT.

The V and J genes are TRBV5-6 and TRBJ1-2, with D uncertain. V was clipped by 1 base and J by 6 bases, with 13 bases between them. From germline, CDR1 is SGHDT and CDR2 YYEEEE. The CDR3 is 14 residues long. The CDR3 DNA follows: TGTGCCAGCAGCTTGTGGGCAGCTTCCAATGGCTACACCTTC. This translates into CASSLWAASNGYTF.

This sequence joins TRBV18 and TRBJ2-1; D not certain. Germline assignment: CDR1 KGHSH and CDR2 LQKENI. This CDR3 comprises 11 residues. V shed 5 bases and J shed 8 bases, with 7 bases lying between them. In DNA form, the CDR3 reads TGTGCCAGCTCAGGTCTCGATGAGCAGTTCTTC. It encodes CASSGLDEQFF.

This clone was seen only a few times. The chain recombines TRBV7-6 with TRBJ2-7; 13 positions agree with TRBD2. The trim removed 2 bases at V and 7 bases at J, leaving 5 bases unmatched. Germline V CDR1 and CDR2: SGHVS, FNYEAQ. The CDR3 runs 15 residues. The CDR3 DNA follows: TGTGCCAGCAGCTTATTCACTAGCGGGAGGGGAGAGCAGTACTTC. This codes for CASSLFTSGRGEQYF.

This chain uses TRBV28 with TRBJ2-5, with 8 bases identical to TRBD1. The germline CDR1 and CDR2 sequences are MDHEN and SYDVKM. V gave up 2 bases and J gave up 11 bases; unmatched junction bases: 7. CDR3 length equals 13 residues. The CDR3 is CASSLGQGAGQYF. The CDR3, as DNA: TGTGCCAGCAGTTTAGGACAGGGAGCCGGGCAGTACTTC.

The chain carries TRBV7-2 and TRBJ1-5; D call uncertain. This CDR3 region has 13 residues. V was cut by 2 bases and J by 4 bases, with 6 bases left in between. CDR1 is SGHTA and CDR2 is FQGNSA in the germline V gene. CDR3 loop: CASSLSVNQPQHF. CDR3 DNA: TGTGCCAGCAGCTTAAGCGTGAATCAGCCCCAGCATTTT.

This clone was observed a few times. The chain couples TRBV19 to TRBJ2-7; D might be TRBD1 (6 bases). The germline V gene has CDR1 LNHDA and CDR2 SQIVND (reference sequence). CDR3 length: 14 residues. V lost 5 bases to trimming and J lost 2 bases, with 13 bases between them. Here the CDR3 DNA reads TGTGCCAGTAGTCGACAGGCGATTGCCTACGAGCAGTACTTC. Translation gives CASSRQAIAYEQYF.

The genes are TRBV11-3 and TRBJ2-1; TRBD2 matches at 8 bases. V dropped 6 bases and J dropped 5; count of bases not matched to a gene: 12. Looked up from germline, CDR1 is SGHNT and CDR2 is YENEEA. CDR3 length: 16 amino acids. The CDR3 bases are TGTGCCAGCAGTGTCACCGGGAGGGCCGAACACAATGAGCAGTTCTTC. Protein: CASSVTGRAEHNEQFF.

This chain connects TRBV5-1 to TRBJ1-5, with TRBD1 matching over 8 bases. The CDR3 length is 14 residues. The V gene's germline CDR1 is SGHRS and CDR2 YFSETQ. The V gene end was trimmed by 4 bases and the J gene end by 10 bases; junction bases not matched to a gene: 10. CDR3 sequence (DNA): TGCGCCAGCAGCGCGGGACAGGCTGAGAGTCCCCAGCATTTT. The encoded protein is CASSAGQAESPQHF.

The chain employs TRBV9 and TRBJ1-2; no clear D gene. V lost 3 bases and J 12 bases, leaving 3 bases between the germline ends. CDR3 length: 8 residues. CDR1 and CDR2 (germline): SGDLS, YYNGEE. CDR3 DNA: TGTGCCAGCAGCGACCACACCTTC. Its protein product is CASSDHTF.

This clone was seen more than once but under ten times. The chain combines TRBV5-6 with TRBJ2-3; 7 nucleotides line up with TRBD1. The CDR3 extends over 15 amino acids. In germline, CDR1 is SGHDT, CDR2 YYEEEE. The V gene end was trimmed by 2 bases and the J gene end by 1 base; junction bases not matched to a gene: 4. CDR3 in amino acids: CASSLPGTGTDTQYF. CDR3 in DNA: TGTGCCAGCAGCTTACCCGGGACAGGCACAGATACGCAGTATTTT.

The chain employs TRBV21-1 and TRBJ2-7; the table's TRBD1 call for D was not verified on the DNA. TRBV21-1 is a pseudogene locus. The CDR3 covers 15 residues. The CDR3 sequence is CASRDRSFSSYEQYV. In DNA, the CDR3 is TGTGCCAGCAGAGACAGGTCCTTCTCATCCTACGAGCAGTACGTC.

V and J are TRBV5-4 and TRBJ1-3, with 8 bases fitting TRBD1. The V and J ends lost 0 bases and 0 bases, in that order; junction bases with no gene match: 2. CDR3 length: 16 amino acids. Per the germline V gene, CDR1 is SGHNT and CDR2 is YYREEE (reference sequence). CDR3 in amino acids: CASSLAGTGSGNTIYF. The CDR3 nucleotides read TGTGCCAGCAGCTTGGCCGGGACAGGCTCTGGAAACACCATATATTTT.